A selection of T cell receptor beta chains follows, all from one sample in a study of technical replicates of blood from several donors. Assay used: immunoSEQ multiplex PCR; TCRdb lists only in-frame clones, some missing. The sample carries more than 75,000 clones, 93% recorded once. Sequencing was carried out using T cells isolated from PBMCs. The receptors come from a human donor in good health. CDR3s include the opening cysteine and the closing phenylalanine or tryptophan. Fields, in order: V gene, D gene, J gene, CDR3 protein, CDR3 DNA. D genes are given only for firm matches.

TRBV30,TRBD2,TRBJ2-7,CAWSAGLGSYEQYF,TGTGCCTGGAGTGCGGGACTAGGCTCCTACGAGCAGTACTTC
TRBV7-9,-,TRBJ2-3,CASSLGAAVKVTDTQYF,TGTGCCAGCAGCTTAGGGGCAGCGGTAAAAGTCACAGATACGCAGTATTTT
TRBV19,-,TRBJ2-7,CASSIKTDSLYEQYF,TGTGCCAGTAGTATAAAAACGGACAGCCTCTACGAGCAGTACTTC
TRBV28,TRBD1,TRBJ2-5,CASSADRVYAADQYF,TGTGCCAGCAGTGCGGACAGGGTTTATGCTGCGGACCAGTACTTC
TRBV7-2,-,TRBJ1-4,CASSLALGASPEKLFF,TGTGCCAGCAGCTTAGCGTTGGGGGCGTCTCCAGAAAAACTGTTTTTT
TRBV5-4,-,TRBJ2-3,CASSSADRPTDTQYF,TGTGCCAGCAGCTCCGCCGACAGGCCTACAGATACGCAGTATTTT
TRBV6-1,-,TRBJ2-3,CASSEVRGWDNLADRRADTQYF,TGTGCCAGCAGTGAAGTTCGGGGCTGGGACAACCTAGCGGACCGTCGGGCAGATACGCAGTATTTT
TRBV15,-,TRBJ1-5,CATSRAGGGPNQPQHF,TGTGCCACCAGCAGAGCGGGGGGGGGCCCCAATCAGCCCCAGCATTTT
TRBV7-9,TRBD1,TRBJ1-1,CASSSTGEAFF,TGTGCCAGCAGCTCGACAGGGGAAGCTTTCTTT
TRBV28,TRBD2,TRBJ2-7,CASSLSGQGLAGLYF,TGTGCCAGCAGTTTATCCGGTCAGGGACTAGCGGGCCTTTACTTC
TRBV28,-,TRBJ1-1,CASSLPRTTEAFF,TGTGCCAGCAGTTTGCCCAGGACTACTGAAGCTTTCTTT
TRBV19,TRBD2,TRBJ2-1,CASSMVGGSHEQFF,TGTGCCAGTAGTATGGTGGGAGGGTCCCATGAGCAGTTCTTC